The clone carrying this T cell receptor (beta chain) was observed a few times. Its antigen is undetermined. Investigators isolated RNA and reverse transcribed it into cDNA to act as the sequencing template. Some clones are missing from TCRdb's copy, which holds only in-frame ones; the method was immunoSEQ multiplex PCR. This repertoire shows almost 250,000 clones, 67% found once; its top ten account for around 1.2%. Using a FACSAria, the CD4+ and CD8+ T cells were sorted from the PBMCs. The sample originates from a study of CD8+ T cells in alopecia areata. At the level of the study: Those treated were given oral tofacitinib at 5 to 10 mg twice daily. Whole-study findings and limits: Clonality in lesional scalp, especially alopecia totalis/universalis, exceeded that of normal scalp.

This receptor was obtained from a human donor with alopecia areata. The starting material was CD4+ T cells sorted from blood, obtained at week 0.

CDR3 amino acids: CASSRGQGLQPQHF. The CDR3 DNA sequence: TGTGCCAGCAGCCGGGGACAGGGTCTTCAGCCCCAGCATTTT. The chain couples TRBV7-2 to TRBJ1-5; 9 nucleotides match TRBD1. The germline CDR1 and CDR2 sequences are SGHTA and FQGNSA. Trimming at V came to 5 bases and at J to 6 bases, leaving 5 bases not matched to a gene. The CDR3 runs 14 residues.